This T cell receptor beta chain is drawn from a study of a mutant IDH1 vaccine in newly diagnosed glioma. About the research overall: Patients, over weeks 1, 3, 5, 7, 11, 15, 19 and 23, received a total of eight vaccinations. Earlier care involved radiotherapy, temozolomide, or both, and the majority received both.

The data were produced by immunoSEQ multiplex PCR, yet TCRdb's version contains in-frame clones alone and is incomplete. This table has tens of thousands of clones, roughly 80% appearing once. The germline CDR1 and CDR2 sequences are MNHEY and SMNVEV (reference sequence). This CDR3 has 14 amino acids. The V and J ends lost 5 bases and 4 bases respectively, with 14 bases between them. In the case of this clone: Its antigen is as yet unknown.

Specified time point: week 11, during vaccination. Each dose delivered 300 ug of mutant IDH1 20-mer peptide subcutaneously with imiquimod. Newly diagnosed WHO grade 3 or 4 IDH1-mutant, ATRX-lost astrocytomas were identified in the donors. Study-wide findings and caveats: Alterations occurring in top peripheral T cell clonotypes seemed unrelated to pseudoprogression.

Here the sequenced sample was PBMCs, taken from a glioma patient whose treatment included an IDH1 peptide vaccine. This rearrangement joins TRBV27 to TRBJ1-2, with D hard to call. The sequence derives from a man aged 25 to 40 with glioma. The CDR3 DNA reads TGTGCCAGCAGTCCACTGGGGTCAGCCTATGGCTACACCTTC. Protein product: CASSPLGSAYGYTF.